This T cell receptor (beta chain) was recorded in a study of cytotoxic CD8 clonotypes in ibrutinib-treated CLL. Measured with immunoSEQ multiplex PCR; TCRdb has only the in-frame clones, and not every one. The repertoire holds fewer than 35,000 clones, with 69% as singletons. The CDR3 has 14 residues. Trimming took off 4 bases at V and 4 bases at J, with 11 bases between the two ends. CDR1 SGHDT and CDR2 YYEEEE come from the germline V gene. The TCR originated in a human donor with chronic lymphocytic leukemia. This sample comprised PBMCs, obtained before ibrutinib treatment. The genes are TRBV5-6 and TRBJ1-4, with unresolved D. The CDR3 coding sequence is TGTGCCAGCAGCACCAGCCATTATAATGAAAAACTGTTTTTT. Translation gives CASSTSHYNEKLFF.